This TCR beta chain was identified in a study of lymphopenia after photon versus proton radiotherapy. The assay was immunoSEQ multiplex PCR, and TCRdb's table has in-frame clones only and misses some. This table holds roughly 22,000 clones, over 80% found once. Points from the study as a whole: Under photons, naive T cells and diversity fell while effector/memory populations rose.

Concerning this clone itself: Its antigen is as yet unknown.

This CDR3 spans 15 amino acids. With V trimmed by 6 bases and J by 5 bases, 10 bases remained unmatched. Germline assignment: CDR1 SGHTA and CDR2 FQGTGA. The receptor's source is a woman in her 70s with pancreatic cancer. The sample here was peripheral blood, taken from a patient treated with proton-based radiotherapy. The V and J genes are TRBV7-3 and TRBJ2-7; 10 nucleotides agree with TRBD2. Here the CDR3 DNA reads TGTGCCAGCAGTCCCAGCGGGAGGGCCCTCCACGAGCAGTACTTC. Protein product: CASSPSGRALHEQYF.